These 24 T cell receptor beta chains originate from one sample sequenced in a study of tumor-infiltrating lymphocytes in primary liver carcinoma. Each 20-30 mg portion of unsorted bulk tissue served as the source for co-extraction of RNA and DNA. A primer in the constant region served to generate TCR beta cDNA from about 480 ng of total RNA. Amplification in three nested multiplex PCR rounds with slightly modified ARM-PCR gave rise to TCR beta libraries. The first two PCR rounds, roughly 9 cycles each, used TRBV1-TRBV30 forward primers and a C-beta reverse primer. In TCRdb, the multiplex PCR reads were re-called with MiXCR into one record per CDR3 protein. The data contain tens of thousands of distinct CDR3 sequences, approximately 78% of them seen just once; the ten biggest clones take up 35% to 50%. The sample consisted of liver tumor tissue from sampling region 3. Subset of the sample: tumor region T3, left-lateral pole. The receptors were gathered from a man aged 40-49 years with primary liver carcinoma and hepatitis B virus infection.

By share, this clonotype counts as large. The chain recombines TRBV11-2 with TRBJ2-5; 7 nucleotides line up with TRBD2. The CDR3 length is 15 residues. Germline-derived CDR1 and CDR2 are SGHAT and FQNNGV. The V gene end was trimmed by 1 base and the J gene end by 5 bases; junction bases not matched to a gene: 7. CDR3 nucleotides: TGTGCCAGCAGCTTAGTAGGCGGGAGACGGGAGACCCAGTACTTC. It codes for CASSLVGGRRETQYF.

Turning to this clonotype: Likely a read error: the CDR3 ends without its conserved phenylalanine or tryptophan. The chain joins TRBV4-3 to TRBJ2-2; D is undetermined. Looked up from germline, CDR1 is LGHNA and CDR2 is YSLEER. This CDR3 has 16 amino acids. CDR3 nucleotides: TGCGCCAGCAACCAAAACCCAGAAGGAAACCCCAAGGAGCTGTTTTCT. Its translation: CASNQNPEGNPKELFS.

Worth noting for this clonotype: Sequence at one end of the junction differs from germline and may be a read error. This sequence joins TRBV5-6 and TRBJ2-2, with TRBD1 matching 7 bases. Germline V gene data show CDR1 as SGHDT and CDR2 as YYEEEE. CDR3 length: 15 amino acids. The CDR3 here is CASNPGTEVTWELFF. For the CDR3, the DNA is TGTGCCAGCAATCCCGGGACAGAGGTCACCTGGGAGCTGTTTTTT.

In the case of this clonotype: Its ends do not fully match the called genes, so a read error is possible. The genes are TRBV4-1 and TRBJ2-2; 10 bases map to TRBD1. The CDR3 consists of 16 residues. Germline assignment: CDR1 MGHRA and CDR2 YSYEKL. CDR3 protein: CASDDLDRGLTGELSF. Here the CDR3 DNA reads TGTGCCAGCGACGATCTGGACAGGGGGTTAACCGGGGAGCTGTCTTTT.

By share of the sample, this clonotype is medium-sized. J is TRBJ2-3 and V is TRBV29-1; 11 bases agree with TRBD2. CDR1 SQVTM and CDR2 ANQGSEA come from the germline V gene. The CDR3 length is 14 residues. The ends lost 7 bases at V and 1 base at J; junction bases unmatched: 4. The DNA of the CDR3 is TGCAGCGGACTAGCGGGATTGGGCACAGATACGCAGTATTTT. Translation gives CSGLAGLGTDTQYF.

Regarding this clonotype: The junction departs from germline at one end; a sequencing error may be responsible. The rearrangement joins TRBV10-1 to TRBJ1-2, with D hard to call. The CDR3 loop spans 17 amino acids. The V gene's germline CDR1 is WNHNN and CDR2 SYGVQD (reference sequence). The chain's CDR3 is CASKNDGERQANYGYTF. CDR3 sequence (DNA): TGCGCCAGCAAAAACGACGGAGAACGCCAAGCTAACTATGGCTATACCTTC.

As for this clonotype: Germline and junction disagree at one end, which may indicate a read error. This sequence joins TRBV11-2 and TRBJ2-5, with D perhaps matching TRBD1 or TRBD2 (5 bases each). This CDR3 is 16 amino acids long. Germline V gene lookup returns CDR1 SGHAT and CDR2 FQNNGV. CDR3 protein: CATSQIPDWGKETQYF. The CDR3 DNA follows: TGTGCCACCAGCCAAATTCCTGACTGGGGGAAAGAGACCCAGTACTTC.

This clonotype was seen only once. The CDR3 carries no conserved terminal phenylalanine or tryptophan, so it likely arises from a read error. The chain uses TRBV29-1 and TRBJ2-1; tentatively, D is TRBD1 or TRBD2 (5 bases each). CDR1 is SQVTM and CDR2 is ANQGSEA in the germline V gene. The CDR3 extends over 12 amino acids. The CDR3 coding sequence is TGCAGTGCCCGCCCAGAGGGGAATGAGCAGTTCTGC. This encodes CSARPEGNEQFC.

A remark on this clonotype: Just one base apart from a much larger clone, this may be a read error. This chain connects TRBV10-3 to TRBJ2-3; D is undetermined. The germline gives CDR1 ENHRY, CDR2 SYGVKD. This CDR3 has 16 amino acids. V was clipped by 0 bases and J by 0 bases, with 10 bases between them. In DNA, the CDR3 is TGTGCCATCAGTGAGTCGAGTTGGCGGAGCACAGATACGCAGTATTTT. As protein: CAISESSWRSTDTQYF.

Notes on this clonotype: The CDR3 ends on some other residue instead of the conserved phenylalanine or tryptophan, so this is likely a read error. The chain joins TRBV15 to TRBJ2-5; TRBD1 matches 10 bases. CDR1 LNHNV and CDR2 YYDKDF come from the germline V gene (reference sequence). The CDR3 covers 15 residues. The CDR3, as DNA: TGTGCCACCAGCAACTGGACAGGGGGTGAAGAGAGCCAGTACTTA. The encoded protein is CATSNWTGGEESQYL.

Comment on this clonotype: The junction departs from the called germline gene at one end, perhaps through a read error. The chain joins TRBV6-6 to TRBJ2-2, with unresolved D. CDR3 length: 12 residues. Germline CDR1 and CDR2: MNHNY and SVGAGI (reference sequence). The CDR3 loop is CASDKHTGELFF. The CDR3, as DNA: TGTGCCAGCGATAAGCACACTGGGGAGCTGTTTTTT.

Concerning this clonotype: This may stem from a read error, because a much larger clone lies one nucleotide away. This rearrangement joins TRBV20-1 to TRBJ2-3; D is uncertain. CDR3 length equals 10 residues. Germline CDR1 DFQATT, CDR2 SNEGSKA (reference sequence). In nucleotides, the CDR3 is TGCAGTGCTAGCAGAGATATGCAGTATTTT. This codes for CSASRDMQYF.

In its sample, this clonotype was seen a few times. This clone may be a read error of a much larger clone one base away. The gene calls are TRBV12-3 or TRBV12-4 and TRBJ1-3, with a weak D call TRBD1 (5 bases). The V end was cut by 5 bases, the J end by 2 bases, with 13 bases between. There are 15 residues in the CDR3. The CDR3 region is CASSLLTGAGNTIYF. The CDR3 DNA is TGTGCCAGCAGTCTCCTCACGGGGGCTGGAAACACCATATATTTT.

In its sample, this clonotype was seen many times. The chain has TRBV9 and TRBJ1-3; tentative D call: TRBD1 (5 bases). The CDR3 totals 15 residues. The germline V gene encodes CDR1 SGDLS and CDR2 YYNGEE. The V end was cut by 3 bases, the J end by 0 bases, with 10 bases between. This CDR3 is CASSGDSYSGNTIYF. The DNA of the CDR3 is TGTGCCAGCAGCGGGGACTCTTACTCTGGAAACACCATATATTTT.

A word on this clonotype: The germline gene is not matched at one end of the junction; a read error may be the cause. This chain joins TRBV6-2 or TRBV6-3 and TRBJ2-4, with a possible D match to TRBD2 (6 bases). Germline values: CDR1 MNHEY, CDR2 SVGEGT. This CDR3 has 14 residues. The CDR3 DNA is TGTGCCAGCAGTTTGGAACTAGCCGAAAACATTCGGTATTTC. Translated, it gives CASSLELAENIRYF.

A word on this clonotype: Germline and junction disagree at one end, which may indicate a read error. This rearrangement joins TRBV4-2 to TRBJ2-1, with D perhaps matching TRBD2 (7 bases). CDR3 length: 16 amino acids. Germline assignment: CDR1 LGHNA and CDR2 YNFKEQ. CDR3 sequence reads: CASSVTGTTGDNDQFF. The CDR3 DNA reads TGTGCCAGCAGCGTAACCGGGACTACTGGGGACAATGATCAGTTCTTC.

As regards this clonotype: This clone may be a read error of a much larger clone one base away. The V call is TRBV11-2, the J call TRBJ2-3; tentative D call: TRBD1 (6 bases). From germline, CDR1 is SGHAT and CDR2 FQNNGV. The CDR3 covers 19 residues. The CDR3 protein is CTSSVRDTAKIVIPDTQYF. In DNA, the CDR3 is TGTACCAGCAGCGTCAGGGACACGGCCAAGATAGTAATACCAGATACGCAGTATTTT. The full variable domain, rest sourced from reference TRBV11-2 and TRBJ2-3, is EAGVAQSPRYKIIEKRQSVAFWCNPISGHATLYWYQQILGQGPKLLIQFQNNGVVDDSQLPKDRFSAERLKGVDSTLKIQPAKLEDSAVYLCTSSVRDTAKIVIPDTQYFGPGTRLTVL.

The V and J genes are TRBV11-2 and TRBJ2-7, with 8 nucleotides matching TRBD1. The V segment lost 3 bases and the J segment 12 bases; nucleotides outside the gene matches: 16. The CDR3 runs to 15 residues. Germline V CDR1 and CDR2: SGHAT, FQNNGV. The DNA of the CDR3 is TGTGCCAGCAGCTTTGTCGCAGGGGGCCAGTACGAACTGTACTTC. Translation: CASSFVAGGQYELYF.

For this clonotype: One end of the junction does not line up with germline, which may come from a read error. This chain connects TRBV7-8 to TRBJ2-1, with D perhaps matching TRBD2 (5 bases). Germline CDR1 is SGHVS and CDR2 is FQNEAQ. This CDR3 comprises 18 residues. The CDR3 loop is CASNPLGGSAVSYNEQFF. Written as DNA, the CDR3 is TGCGCCAGCAACCCGCTTGGAGGCTCAGCGGTCTCCTATAATGAGCAGTTCTTC.

This clonotype came up once. One end of the junction fails to match germline, which may point to a read error. Here the CDR3 reads CASNQEITDTQYF. The CDR3, as DNA: TGTGCCAGCAACCAAGAAATCACAGATACACAGTATTTT. The chain is built from TRBV4-3 and TRBJ2-3; no clear D. This CDR3 region has 13 residues. CDR1 is LGHNA, CDR2 YSLEER, per germline.

By frequency in the sample, this clonotype is medium-sized (0.01 to 0.1%). This chain joins TRBV4-1 and TRBJ2-7, with D possibly being TRBD1 (5 bases). CDR1 and CDR2 from the germline V gene are MGHRA and YSYEKL. This CDR3 is 16 amino acids long. V was pared by 0 bases and J by 6 bases, with 18 bases between. CDR3 amino acids: CASSQDRTGATLEQYF. CDR3 DNA: TGCGCCAGCAGCCAAGATCGAACAGGTGCCACCCTCGAGCAGTACTTC.

Remarks on this clonotype: A much larger clone is a single base away; this may be a read error. The chain joins TRBV27 to TRBJ2-1; 9 nucleotides line up with TRBD2. This CDR3 comprises 16 residues. From germline, CDR1 is MNHEY and CDR2 SMNVEV (reference sequence). This CDR3 is CASSSALAGYNNELFF. The CDR3 bases are TGTGCCAGCAGTTCCGCCCTAGCGGGATATAACAATGAGCTGTTCTTC.

About this clonotype itself: The final CDR3 position lacks the conserved phenylalanine or tryptophan, pointing to a likely read error. This chain links TRBV6-5 with TRBJ2-3; D is perhaps TRBD1 (6 bases). This CDR3 has 15 amino acids. Germline V gene data show CDR1 as MNHEY and CDR2 as SVGAGI. The DNA for the CDR3 is TGTGCTAGCAGCCCGGACAGCTCTAACACAGATACGCAGTATCTT. It encodes CASSPDSSNTDTQYL.

On this clonotype: Since no conserved phenylalanine or tryptophan closes the CDR3, a read error is the likely cause. The chain couples TRBV10-2 to TRBJ1-1; D is uncertain. V dropped 3 bases and J dropped 11 bases, with 10 bases sitting between them. The V gene's germline CDR1 is WSHSY and CDR2 SAAADI. The CDR3 runs 11 residues. The CDR3 bases are TGCGCCAGCAGTGAAGGGCACGATGCTTTCTCT. Amino acids: CASSEGHDAFS.